This T cell receptor beta chain was sequenced during a study of T cell responses to AZD1222 COVID-19 vaccine (dated by TCRdb to 2020 to 2022). Background on the whole study: AZD1222 recipients whose second dose came at about 4 weeks and those whose second dose came at about 12 weeks were combined into one group, since spike-specific TCR depth and breadth did not differ between the two schedules. TCR sequencing covered fewer than 250 trial participants: approximately 200 given two doses of AZD1222 and 26 given two doses of MenACWY control vaccine. Trial participants were enrolled by age into 18-55, 56-69 and 70-plus year subgroups, with roughly 150, 30 and 60 TCR-sequenced participants respectively. On the study overall, not on this receptor specifically: Because no day 14 peak-response samples were available, repertoires were characterized only after the peak T cell response. The 56-69-year group was small, and its depth increase did not reach significance, likely because of low power. Vaccine-associated CD4 TCRs spanned the whole spike protein, with dominant responses in regions 160-218 and 743-854. Participants were mostly white British, with more females than males. The authors suggested clonal diversity may have been underestimated. Spike-specific TCR breadth and depth rose significantly after two AZD1222 doses compared with day 0 and with MenACWY recipients. Reportedly, close to half of the unique spike-specific TCRs recognized epitopes lying outside the regions that are mutated in the B.1.351 and B.1.1.7 variants. Conclusions about previously exposed vaccinees are limited, since just five or six AZD1222 recipients were seropositive for SARS-CoV-2 at baseline.

The CDR3 regions of human TCRbeta chains were subjected to immunosequencing. The study's processing was this. TCRs in the repertoires were matched against a reference library of SARS-CoV-2-specific TCRs that had been generated with the MIRA antigen-specificity platform. Breadth was defined as the fraction of unique TCRs that were SARS-CoV-2-associated. Depth was defined as the fraction of total T cells that were SARS-CoV-2-associated. Each spike-specific TCR was assigned to its reactive spike region and to a CD4 or CD8 class using the MIRA data. Log10-transformed breadth and depth values were compared by one-way ANOVA with Sidak's multiple comparisons tests. Entries here come from immuneACCESS through TCRdb and include only in-frame sequences with V and J called. Some clones fail to appear in such tables; in the studies checked, an unresolved V gene covers under half of the shortfall, and the cause of the remainder is unknown. V, J and clone size are taken as reported in that table, and D and trimming were inferred from the DNA itself. The sample table contains about 130,000 clones; only one count was recorded for roughly 91% of them. The ten largest clones take up under 3.5% of the sample.

The time point label corresponds to: baseline before first vaccination. The vaccinee samples were drawn from two UK trials, COV001 and COV002, one of which was a single-blind randomized controlled phase 2/3 trial testing AZD1222 (ChAdOx1 nCoV-19) in healthy adults. For TCRbeta chain sequencing, PBMC samples were collected from trial participants at day 0 and at day 28 after the second dose. In its sample, this clone was seen once. The specificity of this receptor is unknown. No much larger clone is present one base from it, and per-base qualities are unavailable. V is shortened by 4 bases, J by 0 bases, and the region joining them spans 16 bases. Inclusive of the bounding cysteine and phenylalanine, the CDR3 is 18 residues long. Solely the CDR3 DNA is kept, with 54 bases framed from the first base. Via the germline V gene (reference sequence), CDR1 is LNHDA and CDR2 SQIVND.

Here the sequenced sample was peripheral blood, taken on day 0 of AZD1222 vaccination. The receptor's source is an adult in good health. The sequence joins TRBV19 to TRBJ1-6, with no confidently assigned D gene. The nucleotide sequence reads as follows: TGTGCCAGTAGTACTCAGGCGGGTCCCGGCTCCTATAATTCACCCCTCCACTTT. Protein translation: CASSTQAGPGSYNSPLHF.